The source of this TCR beta chain is a study of long-term antiretroviral therapy in people with HIV. About the research overall: The oldest specimens predate the 2015 immediate-ART recommendation by about a decade. Whole-study findings and limits: ART adherence was not documented, and neither viral resistance nor therapy changes had any data.

The immunoSEQ assay was v3.0, run at survey level. Using immunoSEQ multiplex PCR, the repertoire was profiled, and TCRdb retains in-frame clones only, with some absent. The table records fewer than 8,000 clones, 73% of them present only once. This clone was recorded a few times. Its antigen is unidentified. There are 14 residues in the CDR3. V trimming: 5 bases; J trimming: 6 bases; junction bases outside the gene matches: 2. Germline lookup yields CDR1 MNHEY and CDR2 SMNVEV (reference sequence). Sample: unsorted PBMCs, taken 0.2 years after starting antiretroviral therapy. This receptor was taken from a man in his forties with HIV. The chain uses TRBV27 and TRBJ2-4, with TRBD1 matching over 12 bases. The chain's CDR3 is CASSAGQGANIQYF. CDR3 bases: TGTGCCAGCAGTGCGGGACAGGGGGCAAACATTCAGTACTTC.